Listed below are T cell receptor beta chains from one sample, sequenced in a study of STAT5B mutations in CD4+ large granular lymphocyte leukemia. Profiled with immunoSEQ multiplex PCR; TCRdb holds only in-frame clones, not every one. This table holds 30,000 or so clones, around three quarters found once. The sample consisted of CD4+ T cells from blood buffy coats. The receptor set was obtained from a human donor in good health. CDR3s include the opening cysteine and the closing phenylalanine or tryptophan. The D gene is left open where the match is weak. Only some rows state a clone size, as once, few, many or a class for expanded clones.

d_call: NA
clone_size: NA
j_call: TRBJ1-2
v_call: TRBV10-3
cdr3_length: 13
cdr3_nt: TGTGCCATCAGCGTCGGGAGTAGCTATGGCTACACCTTC
cdr3_aa: CAISVGSSYGYTF

d_call: NA
clone_size: NA
j_call: TRBJ2-5
v_call: TRBV5-1
cdr3_length: 13
cdr3_nt: TGCGCCAGCAGCTTGGGGAACGGGGAGGCCCAGTACTTC
cdr3_aa: CASSLGNGEAQYF

d_call: TRBD1
clone_size: NA
j_call: TRBJ1-1
v_call: TRBV10-3
cdr3_length: 16
cdr3_nt: TGTGCCATCAGTGAGTGGGGACAGGGACGGGACACTGAAGCTTTCTTT
cdr3_aa: CAISEWGQGRDTEAFF

d_call: TRBD1
clone_size: NA
j_call: TRBJ1-4
v_call: TRBV2
cdr3_length: 14
cdr3_nt: TGTGCCAGCAGCAAACAGGGGGCAAAAGAAAAACTGTTTTTT
cdr3_aa: CASSKQGAKEKLFF

d_call: TRBD1
clone_size: NA
j_call: TRBJ1-2
v_call: TRBV5-4
cdr3_length: 12
cdr3_nt: TGTGCCAGCAGCGGACAGGGTAGTGGCTACACCTTC
cdr3_aa: CASSGQGSGYTF

d_call: TRBD1
clone_size: once
j_call: TRBJ2-1
v_call: TRBV10-1
cdr3_length: 15
cdr3_nt: TGCGCCAGCAGCTCAGGGGGACCGTCCTACAATGAGCAGTTCTTC
cdr3_aa: CASSSGGPSYNEQFF

d_call: TRBD2
clone_size: NA
j_call: TRBJ2-7
v_call: TRBV7-2
cdr3_length: 17
cdr3_nt: TGTGCCAGCAGCTTAGACCGGCTAGCGGGGGCGTCCTACGAGCAGTACTTC
cdr3_aa: CASSLDRLAGASYEQYF

d_call: NA
clone_size: NA
j_call: TRBJ2-1
v_call: TRBV7-2
cdr3_length: 12
cdr3_nt: TGTGCCAGCAGCTTCTTGGACGGTGAGCAGTTCTTC
cdr3_aa: CASSFLDGEQFF

d_call: TRBD2
clone_size: NA
j_call: TRBJ2-2
v_call: TRBV7-8
cdr3_length: 14
cdr3_nt: TGTGCCAGCAGGGGGACTAGCGCCACCGGGGAGCTGTTTTTT
cdr3_aa: CASRGTSATGELFF

d_call: NA
clone_size: once
j_call: TRBJ2-5
v_call: TRBV4-2
cdr3_length: 13
cdr3_nt: TGTGCCAGCAGCCAAGAGAAGGGACAGACCCAGTACTTC
cdr3_aa: CASSQEKGQTQYF

d_call: TRBD2
clone_size: NA
j_call: TRBJ2-7
v_call: TRBV28
cdr3_length: 17
cdr3_nt: TGTGCCAGCAAGAACCTAGGACTAGCGGGAGGTAACTACGAGCAGTACTTC
cdr3_aa: CASKNLGLAGGNYEQYF

d_call: NA
clone_size: NA
j_call: TRBJ2-1
v_call: TRBV5-4
cdr3_length: 16
cdr3_nt: TGTGCCAGCAGCTTGGTCGCGACAGCCCGACGGAATGAGCAGTTCTTC
cdr3_aa: CASSLVATARRNEQFF

d_call: NA
clone_size: NA
j_call: TRBJ1-2
v_call: TRBV5-4
cdr3_length: 14
cdr3_nt: TGTGCCAGCAGCTTGCAGCCTGCAGACTATGGCTACACCTTC
cdr3_aa: CASSLQPADYGYTF

d_call: TRBD2
clone_size: NA
j_call: TRBJ2-3
v_call: TRBV6-1
cdr3_length: 20
cdr3_nt: TGTGCCAGCAGTGGACGATCCGGGACTAGCGGGGGGGCACTGACAGATACGCAGTATTTT
cdr3_aa: CASSGRSGTSGGALTDTQYF

d_call: NA
clone_size: NA
j_call: TRBJ2-7
v_call: TRBV28
cdr3_length: 15
cdr3_nt: TGTGCCAGCAGACCAACTAGCGGCCAGGGGGCCGAGCAGTACTTC
cdr3_aa: CASRPTSGQGAEQYF

d_call: NA
clone_size: few
j_call: TRBJ2-5
v_call: TRBV7-2
cdr3_length: 15
cdr3_nt: TGTGCCAGCAGCTTAGGTTGGGGCGGTGTAGAGACCCAGTACTTC
cdr3_aa: CASSLGWGGVETQYF

d_call: TRBD1
clone_size: NA
j_call: TRBJ2-3
v_call: TRBV6-1
cdr3_length: 14
cdr3_nt: TGTGCCAGCAGTGGACAGGGGGCGATAGATACGCAGTATTTT
cdr3_aa: CASSGQGAIDTQYF

d_call: NA
clone_size: few
j_call: TRBJ1-2
v_call: TRBV19
cdr3_length: 11
cdr3_nt: TGTGCCAGTCCAGGGCACTATGGCTACACCTTC
cdr3_aa: CASPGHYGYTF

d_call: NA
clone_size: few
j_call: TRBJ2-7
v_call: TRBV5-1
cdr3_length: 13
cdr3_nt: TGCGCCAGCAGCTTAGAACTCCACTACGAGCAGTACTTC
cdr3_aa: CASSLELHYEQYF

d_call: NA
clone_size: NA
j_call: TRBJ1-3
v_call: TRBV7-2
cdr3_length: 15
cdr3_nt: TGTGCCAGCAGCCCCTTGGGCAGCACTGGAAACACCATATATTTT
cdr3_aa: CASSPLGSTGNTIYF

d_call: TRBD1
clone_size: NA
j_call: TRBJ2-1
v_call: TRBV7-2
cdr3_length: 16
cdr3_nt: TGTGCCAGCAGCACCGCCGGGACAGGGAACTACAATGAGCAGTTCTTC
cdr3_aa: CASSTAGTGNYNEQFF

d_call: NA
clone_size: NA
j_call: TRBJ1-5
v_call: TRBV18
cdr3_length: 14
cdr3_nt: TGTGCCAGCTCGCATGGTGGGGGAAACGGGCCCCAGCATTTT
cdr3_aa: CASSHGGGNGPQHF

d_call: TRBD1
clone_size: few
j_call: TRBJ1-1
v_call: TRBV6-5
cdr3_length: 14
cdr3_nt: TGTGCCAGCAGCCTTAGACAGGGGGCAACTGAAGCTTTCTTT
cdr3_aa: CASSLRQGATEAFF

d_call: TRBD2
clone_size: NA
j_call: TRBJ2-5
v_call: TRBV19
cdr3_length: 15
cdr3_nt: TGTGCCAGTAGTCTAGGGTTGGGGGGGTCAGAGACCCAGTACTTC
cdr3_aa: CASSLGLGGSETQYF

d_call: NA
clone_size: NA
j_call: TRBJ2-7
v_call: TRBV5-6
cdr3_length: 12
cdr3_nt: TGTGCCAGCAGCTTACAGCGTAACGAGCAGTACTTC
cdr3_aa: CASSLQRNEQYF

d_call: TRBD1
clone_size: once
j_call: TRBJ2-5
v_call: TRBV6-1
cdr3_length: 14
cdr3_nt: TGTGCCAGCAGTGCCGGACAGGGGTGGGAGACCCAGTACTTC
cdr3_aa: CASSAGQGWETQYF

d_call: TRBD1
clone_size: NA
j_call: TRBJ2-7
v_call: TRBV30
cdr3_length: 14
cdr3_nt: TGTGCCTGGAGTAAAGGACAGGTTACCTACGAGCAGTACTTC
cdr3_aa: CAWSKGQVTYEQYF

d_call: NA
clone_size: NA
j_call: TRBJ2-3
v_call: TRBV7-7
cdr3_length: 13
cdr3_nt: TGTGCTAGCAGCTTAGCGCCCCGGGATACGCAGTATTTT
cdr3_aa: CASSLAPRDTQYF

d_call: NA
clone_size: NA
j_call: TRBJ2-6
v_call: TRBV11-2
cdr3_length: 16
cdr3_nt: TGTGCCAGCAGCCCACTCTCCCTTTCTGGGGCCAACGTCCTGACTTTC
cdr3_aa: CASSPLSLSGANVLTF

d_call: TRBD1
clone_size: few
j_call: TRBJ2-7
v_call: TRBV29-1
cdr3_length: 16
cdr3_nt: TGCAGCGTTGAAGCCGGACAGGGGGCGAGCTCCTACGAGCAGTACTTC
cdr3_aa: CSVEAGQGASSYEQYF

d_call: NA
clone_size: NA
j_call: TRBJ2-2
v_call: TRBV7-2
cdr3_length: 16
cdr3_nt: TGTGCCAGCAGCTTTTCCGGGACTCTAAACACCGGGGAGCTGTTTTTT
cdr3_aa: CASSFSGTLNTGELFF

d_call: NA
clone_size: NA
j_call: TRBJ2-1
v_call: TRBV6-5
cdr3_length: 11
cdr3_nt: TGTGCCAGCAGTTGGCGGCATGAGCAGTTCTTC
cdr3_aa: CASSWRHEQFF

d_call: NA
clone_size: NA
j_call: TRBJ2-1
v_call: TRBV19
cdr3_length: 11
cdr3_nt: TGTGCCAGTAGGAATTACAATGAGCAGTTCTTC
cdr3_aa: CASRNYNEQFF

d_call: NA
clone_size: NA
j_call: TRBJ1-5
v_call: TRBV28
cdr3_length: 19
cdr3_nt: TGTGCCAGCATCACTTCAGAGGCGGGGGGCAGGAGAAGCAATCAGCCCCAGCATTTT
cdr3_aa: CASITSEAGGRRSNQPQHF

d_call: NA
clone_size: NA
j_call: TRBJ2-3
v_call: TRBV7-6
cdr3_length: 14
cdr3_nt: TGTGCCAGCAGCTTCGGCGGGACCACAGATACGCAGTATTTT
cdr3_aa: CASSFGGTTDTQYF

d_call: TRBD1
clone_size: NA
j_call: TRBJ2-7
v_call: TRBV2
cdr3_length: 15
cdr3_nt: TGTGCCAGCAGTGAAGCGGGGACAGGGGACTTCGAGCAGTACTTC
cdr3_aa: CASSEAGTGDFEQYF

d_call: NA
clone_size: NA
j_call: TRBJ1-5
v_call: TRBV4-2
cdr3_length: 14
cdr3_nt: TGTGCCAGCAGCCCCCCGGAGACGAGGCAGCCCCAGCATTTT
cdr3_aa: CASSPPETRQPQHF

d_call: NA
clone_size: few
j_call: TRBJ1-2
v_call: TRBV9
cdr3_length: 12
cdr3_nt: TGTGCCAGCAGCCGTAGGGGGAGTGGCTACACCTTC
cdr3_aa: CASSRRGSGYTF

d_call: NA
clone_size: NA
j_call: TRBJ1-5
v_call: TRBV4-2
cdr3_length: 17
cdr3_nt: TGTGCCAGCAGCCAAGAGACCGGGGGGGGTAGTGTTCAGCCCCAGCATTTT
cdr3_aa: CASSQETGGGSVQPQHF

d_call: NA
clone_size: NA
j_call: TRBJ2-6
v_call: TRBV21-1
cdr3_length: 17
cdr3_nt: NA
cdr3_aa: CASSKEFVGSGANVLTF

d_call: NA
clone_size: NA
j_call: TRBJ2-1
v_call: TRBV6-5
cdr3_length: 11
cdr3_nt: TGTGCCAGCATGCTAGACAATGAGCAGTTCTTC
cdr3_aa: CASMLDNEQFF

d_call: NA
clone_size: NA
j_call: TRBJ1-4
v_call: TRBV28
cdr3_length: 11
cdr3_nt: TGTGCCAGCAGTTTAGGTACAGGGTTAATTTTT
cdr3_aa: CASSLGTGLIF

d_call: TRBD1
clone_size: NA
j_call: TRBJ2-6
v_call: TRBV15
cdr3_length: 18
cdr3_nt: TGTGCCACCAGCGGGCCCGGACAGGGGCGGGCTGGGGCCAACGTCCTGACTTTC
cdr3_aa: CATSGPGQGRAGANVLTF